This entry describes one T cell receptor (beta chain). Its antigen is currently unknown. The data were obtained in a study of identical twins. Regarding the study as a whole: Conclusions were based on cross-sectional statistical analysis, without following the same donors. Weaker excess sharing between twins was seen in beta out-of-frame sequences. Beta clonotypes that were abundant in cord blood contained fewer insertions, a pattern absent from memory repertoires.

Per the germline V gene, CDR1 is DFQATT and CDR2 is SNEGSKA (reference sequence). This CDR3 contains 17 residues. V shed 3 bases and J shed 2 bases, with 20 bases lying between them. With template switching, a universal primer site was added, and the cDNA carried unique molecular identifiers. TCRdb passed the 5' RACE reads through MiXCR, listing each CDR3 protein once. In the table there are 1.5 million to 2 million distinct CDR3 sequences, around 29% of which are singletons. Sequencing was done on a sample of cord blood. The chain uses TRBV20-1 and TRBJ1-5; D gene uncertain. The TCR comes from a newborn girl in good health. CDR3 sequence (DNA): TGCAGTGCTAGTGGATGGGTTGTTCGACGGGGCAATCAGCCCCAGCATTTT. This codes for CSASGWVVRRGNQPQHF.